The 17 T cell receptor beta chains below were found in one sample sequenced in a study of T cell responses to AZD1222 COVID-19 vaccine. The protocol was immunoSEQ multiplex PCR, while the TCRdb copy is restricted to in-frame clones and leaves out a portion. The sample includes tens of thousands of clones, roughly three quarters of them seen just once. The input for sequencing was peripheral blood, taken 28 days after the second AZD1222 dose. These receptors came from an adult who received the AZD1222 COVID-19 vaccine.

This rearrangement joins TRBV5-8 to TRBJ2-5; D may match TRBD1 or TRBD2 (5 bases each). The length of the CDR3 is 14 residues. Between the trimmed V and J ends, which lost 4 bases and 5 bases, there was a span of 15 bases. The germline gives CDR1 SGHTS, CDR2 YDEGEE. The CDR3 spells CASSPAPGTETQYF. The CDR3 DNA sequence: TGTGCCAGCAGCCCCGCCCCCGGGACCGAGACCCAGTACTTC.

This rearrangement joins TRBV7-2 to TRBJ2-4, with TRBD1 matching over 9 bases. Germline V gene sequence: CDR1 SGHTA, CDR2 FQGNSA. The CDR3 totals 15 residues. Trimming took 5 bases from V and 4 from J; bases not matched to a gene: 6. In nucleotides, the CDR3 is TGTGCCAGCAGCCCCTTCGGACAGGGGAAAAACATTCAGTACTTC. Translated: CASSPFGQGKNIQYF.

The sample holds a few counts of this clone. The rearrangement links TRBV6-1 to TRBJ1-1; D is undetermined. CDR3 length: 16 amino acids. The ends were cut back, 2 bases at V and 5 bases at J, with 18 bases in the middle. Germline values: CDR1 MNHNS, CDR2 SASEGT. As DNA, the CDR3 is TGTGCCAGCAGTGAAAATTGGTGGGGAGGAGAAACTGAAGCTTTCTTT. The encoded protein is CASSENWWGGETEAFF.

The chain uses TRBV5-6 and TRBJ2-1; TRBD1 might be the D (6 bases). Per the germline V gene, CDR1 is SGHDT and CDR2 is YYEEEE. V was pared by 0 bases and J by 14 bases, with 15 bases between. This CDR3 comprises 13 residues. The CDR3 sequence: CASSLEDSLVKFF. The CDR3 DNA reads TGTGCCAGCAGCTTGGAGGACAGCTTAGTAAAGTTCTTC.

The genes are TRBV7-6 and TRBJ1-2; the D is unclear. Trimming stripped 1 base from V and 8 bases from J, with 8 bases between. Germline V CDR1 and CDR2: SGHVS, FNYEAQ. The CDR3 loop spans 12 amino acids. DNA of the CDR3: TGTGCCAGCAGCTTAGAGGTTGGGGGCTACACCTTC. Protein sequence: CASSLEVGGYTF.

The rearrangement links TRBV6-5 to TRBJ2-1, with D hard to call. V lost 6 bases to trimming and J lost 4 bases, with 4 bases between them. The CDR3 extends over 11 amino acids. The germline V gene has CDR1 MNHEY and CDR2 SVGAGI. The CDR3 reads CASSQYNEQFF. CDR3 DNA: TGTGCCAGCAGCCAATACAATGAGCAGTTCTTC.

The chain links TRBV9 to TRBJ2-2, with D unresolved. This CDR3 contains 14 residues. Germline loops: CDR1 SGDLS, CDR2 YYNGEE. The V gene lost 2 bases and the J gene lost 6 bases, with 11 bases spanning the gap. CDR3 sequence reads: CASSVLDLAGELFF. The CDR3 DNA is TGTGCCAGCAGCGTTTTAGACTTGGCCGGGGAGCTGTTTTTT.

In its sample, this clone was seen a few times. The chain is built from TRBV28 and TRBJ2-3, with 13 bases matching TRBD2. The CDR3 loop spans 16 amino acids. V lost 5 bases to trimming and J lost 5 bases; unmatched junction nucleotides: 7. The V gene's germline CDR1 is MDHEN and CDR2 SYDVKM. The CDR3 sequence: CASSPGLAGPLDTQYF. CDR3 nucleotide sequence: TGTGCCAGCAGTCCGGGACTAGCGGGACCTCTAGATACGCAGTATTTT. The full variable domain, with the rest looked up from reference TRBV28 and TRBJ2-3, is DVKVTQSSRYLVKRTGEKVFLECVQDMDHENMFWYRQDPGLGLRLIYFSYDVKMKEKGDIPEGYSVSREKKERFSLILESASTNQTSMYLCASSPGLAGPLDTQYFGPGTRLTVL.

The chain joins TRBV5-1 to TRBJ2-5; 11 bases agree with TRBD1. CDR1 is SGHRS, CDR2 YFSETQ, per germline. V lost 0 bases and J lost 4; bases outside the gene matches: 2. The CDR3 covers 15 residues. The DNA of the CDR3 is TGCGCCAGCAGCTTGGCCGGGACAGGGGGAGAGACCCAGTACTTC. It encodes CASSLAGTGGETQYF. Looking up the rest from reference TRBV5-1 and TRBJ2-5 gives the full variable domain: KAGVTQTPRYLIKTRGQQVTLSCSPISGHRSVSWYQQTPGQGLQFLFEYFSETQRNKGNFPGRFSGRQFSNSRSEMNVSTLELGDSALYLCASSLAGTGGETQYFGPGTRLLVL.

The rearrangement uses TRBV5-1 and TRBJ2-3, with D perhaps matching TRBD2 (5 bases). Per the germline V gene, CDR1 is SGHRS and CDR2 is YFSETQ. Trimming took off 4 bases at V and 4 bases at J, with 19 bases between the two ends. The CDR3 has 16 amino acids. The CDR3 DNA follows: TGCGCCAGCAGCCAATATCACGGGATCCCCTCAGATACGCAGTATTTT. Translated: CASSQYHGIPSDTQYF. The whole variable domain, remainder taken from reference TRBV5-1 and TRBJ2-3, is KAGVTQTPRYLIKTRGQQVTLSCSPISGHRSVSWYQQTPGQGLQFLFEYFSETQRNKGNFPGRFSGRQFSNSRSEMNVSTLELGDSALYLCASSQYHGIPSDTQYFGPGTRLTVL.

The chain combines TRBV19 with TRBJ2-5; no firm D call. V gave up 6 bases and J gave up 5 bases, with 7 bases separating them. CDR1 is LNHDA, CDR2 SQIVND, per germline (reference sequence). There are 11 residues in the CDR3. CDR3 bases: TGTGCCAGTAGCCTCGGGGAGACCCAGTACTTC. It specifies CASSLGETQYF.

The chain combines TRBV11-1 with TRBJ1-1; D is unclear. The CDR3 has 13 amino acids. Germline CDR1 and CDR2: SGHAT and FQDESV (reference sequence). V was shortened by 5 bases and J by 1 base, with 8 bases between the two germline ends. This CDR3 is CASSRTENTEAFF. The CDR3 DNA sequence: TGTGCCAGCAGCCGGACGGAGAACACTGAAGCTTTCTTT.

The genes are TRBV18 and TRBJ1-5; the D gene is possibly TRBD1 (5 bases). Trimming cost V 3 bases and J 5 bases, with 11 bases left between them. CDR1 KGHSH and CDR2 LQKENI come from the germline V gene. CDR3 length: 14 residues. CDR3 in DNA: TGTGCCAGCTCACCCTCAGGGATCGATCAGCCCCAGCATTTT. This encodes CASSPSGIDQPQHF.

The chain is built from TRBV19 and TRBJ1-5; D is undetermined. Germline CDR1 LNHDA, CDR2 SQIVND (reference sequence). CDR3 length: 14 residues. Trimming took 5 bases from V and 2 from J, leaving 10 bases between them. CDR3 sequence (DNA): TGTGCCAGTAGTGGTCGAGCGGGCAATCAGCCCCAGCATTTT. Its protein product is CASSGRAGNQPQHF.

The CDR3: CASSVDPPRAEAFF. Written as DNA, the CDR3 is TGTGCCAGCAGTGTAGACCCTCCCAGGGCTGAAGCTTTCTTT. The genes are TRBV28 and TRBJ1-1; D may be TRBD1 (5 bases). This CDR3 is built from 14 residues. The V end was cut by 5 bases, the J end by 6 bases, with 16 bases between. Germline V gene data show CDR1 as MDHEN and CDR2 as SYDVKM.

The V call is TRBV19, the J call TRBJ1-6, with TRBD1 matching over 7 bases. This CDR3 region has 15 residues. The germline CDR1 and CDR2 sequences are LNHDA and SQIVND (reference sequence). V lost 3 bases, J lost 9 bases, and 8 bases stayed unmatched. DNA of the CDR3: TGTGCCAGTAGTATCCCGGGACAGCGAAGTTCACCCCTCCACTTT. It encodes CASSIPGQRSSPLHF.

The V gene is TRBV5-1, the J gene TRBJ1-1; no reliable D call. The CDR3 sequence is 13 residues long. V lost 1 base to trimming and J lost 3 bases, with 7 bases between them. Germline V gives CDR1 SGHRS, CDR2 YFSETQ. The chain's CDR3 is CASSLRVDTEAFF. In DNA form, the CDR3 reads TGCGCCAGCAGCTTGAGAGTTGACACTGAAGCTTTCTTT.